This TCR beta chain is from a study of cytomegalovirus exposure and HLA in healthy donors. Use of 60 Vbeta and 13 Jbeta primers characterized the PCR. Generated by immunoSEQ multiplex PCR, the TCRdb table keeps only in-frame clones and is missing some. The sample comprises under 150,000 clones, roughly two thirds of which are singletons, and roughly 8.3% rests with the top ten. The germline gives CDR1 SGHDT, CDR2 YYEEEE. Trimming removed 5 bases from V and 2 bases from J; junction bases left unmatched: 1. The CDR3 runs 12 residues. This TCR came from a young man in good health and CMV-seropositive. The rearrangement uses TRBV5-6 and TRBJ2-7; 7 bases are shared with TRBD1. Sequencing was done on a sample of PBMCs. The CDR3 is CASSDRAYEQYF. The CDR3 region has the DNA TGTGCCAGCAGTGACAGGGCCTACGAGCAGTACTTC.